This is a list of T cell receptor beta chains from one sample in a study of blood T cell repertoires in COVID-19. Data came from immunoSEQ multiplex PCR; TCRdb stores just in-frame clones and leaves some out. The data show 250,000 or so clones, with around 93% seen just once and roughly 2.9% held by the top ten. Material: PBMCs or T cells enriched from blood (not recorded which). The source of these receptors is a man in his forties who had been exposed to COVID-19. CDR3s include the opening cysteine and the closing phenylalanine or tryptophan. A D gene is named only where the DNA matches it firmly. Expanded clones get a size class; other rows say once, few or many, or leave the size out.

v_call	d_call	clone_size	j_call	cdr3_length	cdr3_aa	cdr3_nt
TRBV19	TRBD1	once	TRBJ1-1	16	CASSIDRGGAKAEAFF	TGTGCCAGTAGTATAGATCGAGGGGGCGCGAAGGCTGAAGCTTTCTTT
TRBV3-1/TRBV3-2	TRBD1	NA	TRBJ1-3	16	CASSQEGRGTGNTIYF	TGTGCCAGCAGCCAAGAAGGCAGGGGGACTGGAAACACCATATATTTT
TRBV6-2/TRBV6-3	TRBD1	once	TRBJ1-1	14	CASNPQGVISEAFF	TGTGCCAGCAACCCACAGGGGGTTATTAGTGAAGCTTTCTTT
TRBV7-9	TRBD1	NA	TRBJ1-2	17	CASSNAYLARGQNGYTF	TGTGCCAGCAGCAACGCTTACCTCGCCAGGGGGCAGAATGGCTACACCTTC
TRBV7-6	TRBD2	NA	TRBJ2-7	18	CASSLVLIHTGGFHEQYF	TGTGCCAGCAGCTTAGTTTTGATTCATACGGGAGGGTTCCACGAGCAGTACTTC
TRBV6-1	TRBD1	NA	TRBJ2-7	15	CASSEGQMRGDEQYF	TGTGCCAGCAGTGAGGGACAGATGAGAGGAGACGAGCAGTACTTC
TRBV10-1	TRBD1	NA	TRBJ2-2	17	CASSESIIRGQTGELFF	TGCGCCAGCAGTGAGTCGATAATCCGGGGACAGACCGGGGAGCTGTTTTTT
TRBV24-1	TRBD1	once	TRBJ2-1	16	CATSDLTGTGRDEQFF	TGTGCCACCAGTGATTTGACCGGGACAGGGAGGGATGAGCAGTTCTTC
TRBV18	NA	NA	TRBJ1-5	14	CASSRQDSNQPQHF	TGTGCCAGCTCACGGCAGGATAGCAATCAGCCCCAGCATTTT
TRBV28	TRBD2	NA	TRBJ2-1	16	CASRTGLASSYNEQFF	TGTGCCAGCAGAACGGGACTAGCGAGTTCCTACAATGAGCAGTTCTTC
TRBV5-4	NA	once	TRBJ2-2	13	CASSRDSSGELFF	TGTGCCAGCAGTCGGGACTCCTCCGGGGAGCTGTTTTTT
TRBV29-1	TRBD2	NA	TRBJ2-1	15	CSGARGRATYNEQFF	TGCAGCGGAGCTCGCGGGAGGGCCACCTACAATGAGCAGTTCTTC
TRBV30	TRBD2	NA	TRBJ2-1	14	CAWMTAGVYNEQFF	TGTGCCTGGATGACGGCGGGAGTCTACAATGAGCAGTTCTTC
TRBV4-1	TRBD2	NA	TRBJ2-1	15	CASNTWASGYNEQFF	TGCGCCAGCAACACTTGGGCTAGCGGATACAATGAGCAGTTCTTC
TRBV19	NA	few	TRBJ2-7	14	CASRRTADSYEQYF	TGTGCCAGCCGGCGGACAGCCGACTCCTACGAGCAGTACTTC
TRBV11-2	NA	NA	TRBJ1-4	15	CASSSPAGFNEKLFF	TGTGCCAGCAGCTCCCCGGCGGGTTTCAATGAAAAACTGTTTTTT
TRBV11-3	TRBD2	NA	TRBJ2-1	15	CASSLASGQDNEQFF	TGTGCCAGCAGCTTAGCTAGCGGGCAGGACAATGAGCAGTTCTTC
TRBV11-1	NA	NA	TRBJ2-1	13	CASSPGVGGQAFF	TGTGCCAGCAGCCCCGGGGTCGGGGGTCAGGCGTTCTTC
TRBV3-1/TRBV3-2	TRBD2	once	TRBJ2-7	15	CASSRRGLGAYEQYF	TGTGCCAGCAGCCGACGGGGACTAGGGGCCTACGAGCAGTACTTC
TRBV27	TRBD2	NA	TRBJ2-5	15	CASSPLSGREETQYF	TGTGCCAGCAGTCCCCTAAGCGGGAGGGAAGAGACCCAGTACTTC
TRBV14	TRBD1	NA	TRBJ1-6	14	CASSWTGGNSPLHF	TGTGCCAGCAGCTGGACAGGGGGTAATTCACCCCTCCACTTT
TRBV6-2/TRBV6-3	NA	NA	TRBJ1-1	11	CASSLVGEAFF	TGTGCCAGCAGTTTGGTCGGTGAAGCTTTCTTT
TRBV6-2/TRBV6-3	NA	NA	TRBJ2-2	17	CASSFDYTNANTGELFF	TGTGCCAGCAGTTTTGATTACACCAACGCGAACACCGGGGAGCTGTTTTTT
TRBV19	NA	NA	TRBJ1-5	14	CASSARVVGQPQHF	TGTGCCAGTAGTGCCAGGGTAGTTGGTCAGCCCCAGCATTTT
TRBV11-2	TRBD2	NA	TRBJ2-3	15	CASSFGREGLNTQYF	TGTGCCAGCAGCTTTGGGCGGGAGGGCCTGAATACGCAGTATTTT
TRBV6-4	TRBD2	NA	TRBJ2-1	15	CASSVGAGGYNEQFF	TGTGCCAGCAGTGTAGGAGCGGGAGGGTACAATGAGCAGTTCTTC
TRBV28	NA	NA	TRBJ1-2	16	CASSYLDGGANYGYTF	TGTGCCAGCAGTTACCTGGACGGGGGAGCTAACTATGGCTACACCTTC
TRBV7-6	NA	once	TRBJ2-3	16	CASSPRPGGITDTQYF	TGTGCCAGCAGCCCTCGGCCAGGCGGGATCACAGATACGCAGTATTTT
TRBV11-2	NA	many	TRBJ2-7	17	CASSLKFRRLPSYEQYF	TGTGCCAGCAGCTTAAAGTTTAGGAGACTTCCCTCCTACGAGCAGTACTTC
TRBV19	NA	NA	TRBJ1-5	18	CASTNSGGGTYSNQPQHF	TGTGCCAGTACCAACTCGGGGGGCGGAACATATAGCAATCAGCCCCAGCATTTT
TRBV7-3	TRBD1	NA	TRBJ2-1	11	CASSSQGALFF	TGTGCCAGCAGCTCGCAGGGGGCTTTGTTCTTC
TRBV6-5	NA	NA	TRBJ1-2	15	CASSRQSNSNYGYTF	TGTGCCAGCAGCAGACAGTCTAACTCTAACTATGGCTACACCTTC
TRBV24-1	NA	NA	TRBJ2-7	14	CATSETGVSYEQYF	TGTGCCACCAGTGAGACCGGGGTCAGCTACGAGCAGTACTTC
TRBV14	TRBD1	NA	TRBJ2-2	18	CASSHLPGQGGNTGELFF	TGTGCCAGCAGCCATTTACCGGGACAGGGGGGAAACACCGGGGAGCTGTTTTTT
TRBV11-1	NA	NA	TRBJ2-3	13	CASSLAFGGFKYF	TGTGCCAGCAGCTTAGCGTTTGGGGGCTTTAAGTATTTT
TRBV3-1/TRBV3-2	TRBD1	once	TRBJ1-4	15	CASSPWDRVGEKLFF	TGTGCCAGCAGCCCCTGGGACAGGGTCGGAGAAAAACTGTTTTTT
TRBV19	TRBD1	NA	TRBJ2-2	16	CASSSGTGGNTGELFF	TGTGCCAGTAGTTCAGGGACAGGGGGTAACACCGGGGAGCTGTTTTTT
TRBV25-1	NA	NA	TRBJ2-1	16	CASSKGGRAVYNEQFF	TGTGCCAGCAGTAAGGGCGGGCGGGCGGTATACAATGAGCAGTTCTTC
TRBV3-1/TRBV3-2	NA	NA	TRBJ2-1	13	CASSHVQDNEQFF	TGTGCCAGCAGCCACGTACAGGACAATGAGCAGTTCTTC
TRBV15	TRBD2	NA	TRBJ2-3	15	CATSRGGAGVDTQYF	TGTGCCACGAGCAGGGGTGGAGCGGGAGTAGATACGCAGTATTTT
TRBV14	NA	NA	TRBJ2-1	17	CASSAGRGAQSYNEQFF	TGTGCCAGCAGCGCGGGACGAGGGGCTCAATCCTACAATGAGCAGTTCTTC
TRBV6-5	TRBD1	NA	TRBJ1-6	15	CASSTGQLYNSPLHF	TGTGCCAGCAGTACGGGACAGCTGTATAATTCACCCCTCCACTTT
TRBV5-1	TRBD1	few	TRBJ2-2	13	CASRTGGTGELFF	TGCGCCAGCCGGACAGGGGGTACCGGGGAGCTGTTTTTT
TRBV7-3	TRBD2	NA	TRBJ2-1	17	CASSPARWEGTYNEQFF	TGTGCCAGCAGCCCAGCAAGGTGGGAGGGCACCTACAATGAGCAGTTCTTC
TRBV5-1	NA	NA	TRBJ2-3	15	CASSPTGSSTDTQYF	TGCGCCAGCAGCCCGACAGGTTCTAGCACAGATACGCAGTATTTT
TRBV27	NA	once	TRBJ1-5	16	CASSPITGLSNQPQHF	TGTGCCAGCAGTCCGATTACAGGGCTCAGCAATCAGCCCCAGCATTTT
TRBV4-2	NA	NA	TRBJ1-5	17	CASSQDQGLRSNQPQHF	TGTGCCAGCAGCCAAGATCAGGGGTTGAGGAGCAATCAGCCCCAGCATTTT
TRBV9	TRBD1	NA	TRBJ2-5	18	CASSATRVLAGGEETQYF	TGTGCCAGCAGCGCAACCCGGGTCTTGGCAGGGGGAGAAGAGACCCAGTACTTC
TRBV9	NA	once	TRBJ2-7	14	CASSVAAGTYEQYF	TGTGCCAGCAGCGTAGCGGCGGGAACCTACGAGCAGTACTTC
TRBV5-1	NA	NA	TRBJ2-1	13	CASSLSLYNEQFF	TGCGCCAGCAGCTTGTCCCTATACAATGAGCAGTTCTTC
TRBV21-1	NA	NA	TRBJ1-6	15	CASSRRGGQNSPLHF	TGTGCCAGCAGCAGGAGGGGGGGGCAGAATTCACCCCTCCACTTT
TRBV9	TRBD2	NA	TRBJ2-3	16	CASSASGTSGSDTQYF	TGTGCCAGCAGCGCATCCGGGACTAGCGGGTCAGATACGCAGTATTTT
TRBV3-1/TRBV3-2	NA	NA	TRBJ1-4	14	CASSDSATNEKLFF	TGTGCCAGCAGCGACAGTGCAACTAATGAAAAACTGTTTTTT
TRBV7-3	TRBD2	NA	TRBJ2-1	17	CASSQREGTSGYNEQFF	TGTGCCAGCAGCCAAAGGGAAGGGACTAGCGGGTACAATGAGCAGTTCTTC
TRBV30	NA	NA	TRBJ2-2	14	CAWSVLYNTGELFF	TGTGCCTGGAGTGTACTCTACAACACCGGGGAGCTGTTTTTT
TRBV7-2	TRBD1	NA	TRBJ1-1	16	CASSLGTGTVNTEAFF	TGTGCCAGCAGCTTAGGAACCGGGACAGTGAACACTGAAGCTTTCTTT
TRBV19	TRBD1	once	TRBJ1-5	15	CASSKGTGNNQPQHF	TGTGCCAGTAGCAAAGGGACAGGCAACAATCAGCCCCAGCATTTT
TRBV12-3/TRBV12-4	NA	NA	TRBJ1-3	12	CASSQQGNTIYF	TGTGCCAGCAGCCAACAGGGAAACACCATATATTTT
TRBV3-1/TRBV3-2	NA	NA	TRBJ2-4	16	CASSHEWGLAKNIQYF	TGTGCCAGCAGCCATGAATGGGGGCTAGCCAAAAACATTCAGTACTTC